This T cell receptor (beta chain) came from a study of CD8 T cells in Susac syndrome. Negative isolation yielded CD4+ and CD8+ T cells, and FACS enriched TEMRA cells. RNA, at about 0.5 to 1 ug, was reverse transcribed with random hexamers. TCRdb fed the immunoSEQ multiplex PCR reads into MiXCR, producing one record per CDR3 protein. The table shows around 150,000 distinct CDR3 sequences, with around 95% occurring only once. This clonotype is a singleton in its sample. The CDR3 extends over 15 amino acids. CDR1 and CDR2 from the germline V gene are DFQATT and SNEGSKA (reference sequence). With V trimmed by 3 bases and J by 0 bases, 7 bases remained unmatched.

The receptor was isolated from a human donor with multiple sclerosis. The J gene is TRBJ2-7, the V gene TRBV20-1; TRBD2 matches at 8 bases. The source material was CD4+ T cells from PBMCs. CDR3 amino acids: CSARARLASSYEQYF. CDR3 DNA sequence: TGCAGTGCTAGGGCTAGACTAGCGTCCTCCTACGAGCAGTACTTC.